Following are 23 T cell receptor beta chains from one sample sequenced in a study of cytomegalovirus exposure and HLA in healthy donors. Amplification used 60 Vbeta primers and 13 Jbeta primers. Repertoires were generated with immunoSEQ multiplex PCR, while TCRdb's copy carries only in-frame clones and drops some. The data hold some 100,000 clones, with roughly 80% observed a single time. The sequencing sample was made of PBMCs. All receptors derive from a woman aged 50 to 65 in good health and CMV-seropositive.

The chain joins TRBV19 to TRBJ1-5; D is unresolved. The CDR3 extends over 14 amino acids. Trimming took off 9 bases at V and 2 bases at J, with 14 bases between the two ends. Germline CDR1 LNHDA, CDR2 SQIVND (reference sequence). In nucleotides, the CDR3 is TGTGCCAGCCAAAAACATGAGGGCAATCAGCCCCAGCATTTT. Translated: CASQKHEGNQPQHF.

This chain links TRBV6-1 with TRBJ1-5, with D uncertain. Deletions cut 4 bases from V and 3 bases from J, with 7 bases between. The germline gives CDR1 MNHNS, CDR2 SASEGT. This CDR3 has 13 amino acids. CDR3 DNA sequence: TGTGCCAGCAGTGTACAGAACAATCAGCCCCAGCATTTT. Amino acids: CASSVQNNQPQHF.

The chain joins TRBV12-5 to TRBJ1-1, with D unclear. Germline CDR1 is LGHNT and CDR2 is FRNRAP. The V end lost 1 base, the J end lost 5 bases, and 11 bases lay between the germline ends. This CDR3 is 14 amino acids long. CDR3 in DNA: TGTGCTAGTGGTTTGGGACAACCTGGGACTGAAGCTTTCTTT. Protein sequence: CASGLGQPGTEAFF. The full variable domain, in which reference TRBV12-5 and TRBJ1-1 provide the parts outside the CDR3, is DARVTQTPRHKVTEMGQEVTMRCQPILGHNTVFWYRQTMMQGLELLAYFRNRAPLDDSGMPKDRFSAEMPDATLATLKIQPSEPRDSAVYFCASGLGQPGTEAFFGQGTRLTVV.

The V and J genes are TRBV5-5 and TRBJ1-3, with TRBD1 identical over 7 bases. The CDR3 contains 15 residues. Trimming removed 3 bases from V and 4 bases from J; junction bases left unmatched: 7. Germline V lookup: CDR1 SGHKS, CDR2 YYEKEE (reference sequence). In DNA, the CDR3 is TGTGCCAGCAGCTCTTCGACAGGGACAGGAAACACCATATATTTT. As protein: CASSSSTGTGNTIYF. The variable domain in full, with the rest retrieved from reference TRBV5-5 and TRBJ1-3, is DAGVTQSPTHLIKTRGQQVTLRCSPISGHKSVSWYQQVLGQGPQFIFQYYEKEERGRGNFPDRFSARQFPNYSSELNVNALLLGDSALYLCASSSSTGTGNTIYFGEGSWLTVV.

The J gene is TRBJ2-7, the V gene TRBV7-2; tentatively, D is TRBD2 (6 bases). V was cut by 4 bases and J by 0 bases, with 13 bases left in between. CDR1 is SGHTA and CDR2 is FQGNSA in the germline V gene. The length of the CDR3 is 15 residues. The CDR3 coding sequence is TGTGCCAGCAGCTACACCGGGACTGCCTCCTACGAGCAGTACTTC. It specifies CASSYTGTASYEQYF.

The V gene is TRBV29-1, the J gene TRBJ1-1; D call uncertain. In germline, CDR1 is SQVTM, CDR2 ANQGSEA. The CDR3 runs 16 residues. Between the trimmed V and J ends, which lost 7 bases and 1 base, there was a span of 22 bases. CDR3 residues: CSAKSPGRASNTEAFF. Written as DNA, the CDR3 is TGCAGCGCTAAATCCCCCGGGCGGGCATCGAACACTGAAGCTTTCTTT.

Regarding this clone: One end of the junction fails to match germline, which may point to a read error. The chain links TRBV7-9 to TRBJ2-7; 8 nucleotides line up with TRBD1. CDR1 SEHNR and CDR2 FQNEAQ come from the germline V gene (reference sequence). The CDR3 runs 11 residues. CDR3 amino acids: CASSPGTGLHF. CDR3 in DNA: TGTGCCAGCAGCCCCGGGACAGGCCTACACTTC.

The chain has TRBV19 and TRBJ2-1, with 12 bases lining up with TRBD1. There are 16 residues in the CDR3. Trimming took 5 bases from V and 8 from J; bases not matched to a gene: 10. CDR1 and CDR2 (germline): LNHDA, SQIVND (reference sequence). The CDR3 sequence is CASSSPRDRGLDEQFF. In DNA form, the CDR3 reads TGTGCCAGTAGTTCCCCTCGGGACAGGGGGCTCGATGAGCAGTTCTTC.

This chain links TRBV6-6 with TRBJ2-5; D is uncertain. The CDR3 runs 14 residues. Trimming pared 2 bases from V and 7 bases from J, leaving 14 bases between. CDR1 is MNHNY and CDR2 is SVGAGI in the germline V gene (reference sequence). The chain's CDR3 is CASSYPGALGTQYF. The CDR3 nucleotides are TGTGCCAGCAGTTACCCCGGAGCGCTAGGGACCCAGTACTTC.

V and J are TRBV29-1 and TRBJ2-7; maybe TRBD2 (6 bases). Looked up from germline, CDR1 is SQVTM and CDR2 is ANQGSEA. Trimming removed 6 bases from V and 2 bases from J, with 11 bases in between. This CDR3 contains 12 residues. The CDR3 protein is CSVGGRAYEQYF. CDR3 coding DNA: TGCAGCGTGGGGGGTAGGGCCTACGAGCAGTACTTC.

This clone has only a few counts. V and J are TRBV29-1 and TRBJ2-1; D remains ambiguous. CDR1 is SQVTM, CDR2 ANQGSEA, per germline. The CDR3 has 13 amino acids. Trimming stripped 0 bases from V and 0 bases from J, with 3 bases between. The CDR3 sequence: CSVEESSYNEQFF. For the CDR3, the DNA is TGCAGCGTTGAAGAGAGCTCCTACAATGAGCAGTTCTTC.

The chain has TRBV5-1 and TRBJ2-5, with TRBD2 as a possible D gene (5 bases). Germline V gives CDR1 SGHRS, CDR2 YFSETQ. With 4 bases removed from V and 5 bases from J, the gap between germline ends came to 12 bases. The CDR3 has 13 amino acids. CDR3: CASSTLEAETQYF. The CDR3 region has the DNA TGCGCCAGCAGCACCTTGGAGGCGGAGACCCAGTACTTC.

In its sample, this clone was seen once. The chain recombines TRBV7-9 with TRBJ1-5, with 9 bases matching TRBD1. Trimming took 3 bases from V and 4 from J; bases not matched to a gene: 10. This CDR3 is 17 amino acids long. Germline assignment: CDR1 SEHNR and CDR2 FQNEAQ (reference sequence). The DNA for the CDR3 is TGTGCCAGCAGCTTCGGGACAGGGAGGGAGCTTAATCAGCCCCAGCATTTT. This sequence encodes CASSFGTGRELNQPQHF.

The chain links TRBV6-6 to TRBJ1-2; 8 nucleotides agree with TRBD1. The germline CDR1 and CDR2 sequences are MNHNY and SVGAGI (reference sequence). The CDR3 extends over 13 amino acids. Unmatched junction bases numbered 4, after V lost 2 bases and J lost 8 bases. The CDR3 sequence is CASSYQGADGYTF. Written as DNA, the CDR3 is TGTGCCAGCAGTTACCAGGGGGCGGACGGCTACACCTTC.

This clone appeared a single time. The CDR3 bases are TGTGCCAGCGGACAGGGGGGGACCACAGATACGCAGTATTTT. It codes for CASGQGGTTDTQYF. The chain is built from TRBV2 and TRBJ2-3; 10 nucleotides match TRBD1. J lost 2 bases, V lost 8 bases, and 4 bases had no gene match. The CDR3 has 14 residues. Per germline, CDR1 SNHLY and CDR2 FYNNEI. Supplemented by reference TRBV2 and TRBJ2-3, the full variable domain reads EPEVTQTPSHQVTQMGQEVILRCVPISNHLYFYWYRQILGQKVEFLVSFYNNEISEKSEIFDDQFSVERPDGSNFTLKIRSTKLEDSAMYFCASGQGGTTDTQYFGPGTRLTVL.

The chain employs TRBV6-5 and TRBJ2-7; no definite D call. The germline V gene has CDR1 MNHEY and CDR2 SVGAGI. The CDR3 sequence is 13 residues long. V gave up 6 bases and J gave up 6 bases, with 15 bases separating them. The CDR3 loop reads CASSRATTGEQYF. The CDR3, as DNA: TGTGCCAGCAGCCGAGCTACGACGGGCGAGCAGTACTTC.

DNA for the CDR3: TGTGCCAGTAACAACAGGGGGCCTCACACTGAAGCTTTCTTT. It specifies CASNNRGPHTEAFF. V usage is TRBV19 and J usage is TRBJ1-1, with 9 bases identical to TRBD1. There are 14 residues in the CDR3. CDR1 and CDR2 (germline): LNHDA, SQIVND (reference sequence). Germline trimming cut 7 bases from V and 3 bases from J; bases unmatched to any gene: 6. Drawing the rest from reference TRBV19 and TRBJ1-1, the complete variable domain is DGGITQSPKYLFRKEGQNVTLSCEQNLNHDAMYWYRQDPGQGLRLIYYSQIVNDFQKGDIAEGYSVSREKKESFPLTVTSAQKNPTAFYLCASNNRGPHTEAFFGQGTRLTVV.

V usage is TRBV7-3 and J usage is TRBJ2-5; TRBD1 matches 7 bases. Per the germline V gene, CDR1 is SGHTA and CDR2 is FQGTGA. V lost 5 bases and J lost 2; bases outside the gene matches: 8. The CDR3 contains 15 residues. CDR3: CASSPRTGTQETQYF. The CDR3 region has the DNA TGTGCCAGCAGCCCGAGGACAGGTACGCAAGAGACCCAGTACTTC.

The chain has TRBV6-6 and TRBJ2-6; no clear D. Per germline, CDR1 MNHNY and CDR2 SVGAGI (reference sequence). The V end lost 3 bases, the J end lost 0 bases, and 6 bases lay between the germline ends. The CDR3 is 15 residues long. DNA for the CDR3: TGTGCCAGCAGTTATCTGGCCTCTGGGGCCAACGTCCTGACTTTC. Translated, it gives CASSYLASGANVLTF.

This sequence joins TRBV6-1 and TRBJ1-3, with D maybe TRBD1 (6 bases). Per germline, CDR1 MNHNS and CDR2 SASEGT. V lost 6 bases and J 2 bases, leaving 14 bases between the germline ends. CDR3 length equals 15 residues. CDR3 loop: CASSQNRVPGNTIYF. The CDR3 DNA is TGTGCCAGCAGCCAGAACAGGGTCCCTGGAAACACCATATATTTT.

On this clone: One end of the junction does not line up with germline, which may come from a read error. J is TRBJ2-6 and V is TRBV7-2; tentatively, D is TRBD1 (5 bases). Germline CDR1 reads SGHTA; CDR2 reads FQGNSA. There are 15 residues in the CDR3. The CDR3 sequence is CASSSGSSGANGLTF. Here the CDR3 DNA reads TGTGCCAGCAGCTCCGGGTCCTCTGGGGCCAACGGCCTGACTTTC.

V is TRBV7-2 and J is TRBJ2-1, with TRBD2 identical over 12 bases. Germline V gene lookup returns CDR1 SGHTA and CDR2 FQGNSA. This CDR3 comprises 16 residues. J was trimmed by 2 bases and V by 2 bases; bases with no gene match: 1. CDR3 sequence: CASSLRLAGAYNEQFF. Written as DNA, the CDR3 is TGTGCCAGCAGCTTACGACTAGCGGGGGCCTACAATGAGCAGTTCTTC.

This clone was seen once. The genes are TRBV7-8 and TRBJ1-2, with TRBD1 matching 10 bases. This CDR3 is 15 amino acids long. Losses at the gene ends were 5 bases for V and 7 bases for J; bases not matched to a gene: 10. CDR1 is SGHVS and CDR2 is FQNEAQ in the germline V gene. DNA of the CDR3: TGTGCCAGCAGCACTCAGACAGGGGGCTCGGGTGGCTACACCTTC. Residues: CASSTQTGGSGGYTF. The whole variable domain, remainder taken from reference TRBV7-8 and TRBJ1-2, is GAGVSQSPRYKVAKRGQDVALRCDPISGHVSLFWYQQALGQGPEFLTYFQNEAQLDKSGLPSDRFFAERPEGSVSTLKIQRTQQEDSAVYLCASSTQTGGSGGYTFGSGTRLTVV.